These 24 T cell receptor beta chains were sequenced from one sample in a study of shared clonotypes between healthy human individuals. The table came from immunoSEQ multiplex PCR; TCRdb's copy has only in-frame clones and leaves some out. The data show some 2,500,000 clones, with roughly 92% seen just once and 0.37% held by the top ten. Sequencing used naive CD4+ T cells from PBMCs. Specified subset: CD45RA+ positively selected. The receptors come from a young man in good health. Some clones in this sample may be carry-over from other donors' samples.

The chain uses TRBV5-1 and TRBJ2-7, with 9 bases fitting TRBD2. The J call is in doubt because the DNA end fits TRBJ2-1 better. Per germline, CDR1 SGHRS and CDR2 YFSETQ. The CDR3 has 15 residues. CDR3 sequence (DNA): TGCGCCACCAGTGTAGGCCTAGCGGGACGAGTTGAGCAGTTCTTC. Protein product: CATSVGLAGRVEQFF.

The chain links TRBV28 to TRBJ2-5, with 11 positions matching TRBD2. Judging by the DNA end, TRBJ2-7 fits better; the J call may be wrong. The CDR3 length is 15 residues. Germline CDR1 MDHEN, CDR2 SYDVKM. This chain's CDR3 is CASSHGLAGNYEQYF. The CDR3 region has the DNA TGTGCCAGCAGTCACGGACTAGCGGGTAACTACGAGCAGTACTTC.

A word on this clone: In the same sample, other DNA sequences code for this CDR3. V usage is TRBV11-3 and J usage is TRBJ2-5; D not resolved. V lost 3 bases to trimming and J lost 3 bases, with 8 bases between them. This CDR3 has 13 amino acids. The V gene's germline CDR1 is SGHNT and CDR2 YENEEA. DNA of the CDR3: TGTGCCAGCAGCTTGGGTCAAAAAGAGACCCAGTACTTC. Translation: CASSLGQKETQYF.

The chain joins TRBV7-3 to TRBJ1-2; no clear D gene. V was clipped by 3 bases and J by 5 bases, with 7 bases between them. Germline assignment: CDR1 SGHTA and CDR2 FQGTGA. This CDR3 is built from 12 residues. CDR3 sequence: CASSFTGYGYTF. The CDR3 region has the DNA TGTGCCAGCAGCTTTACCGGATATGGCTACACCTTC.

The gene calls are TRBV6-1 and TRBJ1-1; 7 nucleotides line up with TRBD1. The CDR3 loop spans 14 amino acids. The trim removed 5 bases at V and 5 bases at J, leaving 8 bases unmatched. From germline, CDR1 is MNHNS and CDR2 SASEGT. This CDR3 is CASSLTGRATEAFF. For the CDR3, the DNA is TGTGCCAGCAGTCTGACAGGGAGGGCGACTGAAGCTTTCTTT.

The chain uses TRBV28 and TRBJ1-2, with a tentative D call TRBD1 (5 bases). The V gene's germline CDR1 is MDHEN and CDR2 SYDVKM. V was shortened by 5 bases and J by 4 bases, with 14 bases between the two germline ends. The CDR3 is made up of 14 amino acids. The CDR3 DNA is TGTGCCAGCAGTGGGGGGGGATCTGGCTATGGCTACACCTTC. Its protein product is CASSGGGSGYGYTF.

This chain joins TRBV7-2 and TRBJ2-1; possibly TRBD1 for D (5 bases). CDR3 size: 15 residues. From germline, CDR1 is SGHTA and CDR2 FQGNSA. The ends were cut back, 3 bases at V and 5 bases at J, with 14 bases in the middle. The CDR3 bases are TGTGCCAGCAGCTTTTCGCAGGGATCCCACAATGAGCAGTTCTTC. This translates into CASSFSQGSHNEQFF.

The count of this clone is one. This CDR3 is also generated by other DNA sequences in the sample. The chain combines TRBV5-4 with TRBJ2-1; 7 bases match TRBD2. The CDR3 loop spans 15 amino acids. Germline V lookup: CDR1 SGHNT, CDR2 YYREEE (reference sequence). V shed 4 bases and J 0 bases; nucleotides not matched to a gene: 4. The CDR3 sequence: CASSRTSDSYNEQFF. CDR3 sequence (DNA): TGTGCCAGCAGCCGAACTAGCGACTCCTACAATGAGCAGTTCTTC.

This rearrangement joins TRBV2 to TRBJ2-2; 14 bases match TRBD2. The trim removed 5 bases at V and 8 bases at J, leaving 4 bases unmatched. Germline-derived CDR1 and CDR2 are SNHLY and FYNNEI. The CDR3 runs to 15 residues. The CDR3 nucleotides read TGTGCCAGCAGTCTGAGGACTAGCGGGAGGGGGGAGCTGTTTTTT. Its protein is CASSLRTSGRGELFF.

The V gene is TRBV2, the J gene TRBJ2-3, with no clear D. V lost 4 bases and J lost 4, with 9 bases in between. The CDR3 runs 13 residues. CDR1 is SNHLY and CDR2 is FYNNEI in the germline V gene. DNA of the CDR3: TGTGCCAGCAGTGTCGGGTATGCAGATACGCAGTATTTT. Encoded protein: CASSVGYADTQYF.

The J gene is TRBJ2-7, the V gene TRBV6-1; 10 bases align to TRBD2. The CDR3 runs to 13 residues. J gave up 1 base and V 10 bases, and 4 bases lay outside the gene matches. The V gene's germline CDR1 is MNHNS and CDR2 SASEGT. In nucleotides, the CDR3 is TGTGCCACCCGAGCGGGAGGGTCCTACGAGCAGTACTTC. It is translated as CATRAGGSYEQYF.

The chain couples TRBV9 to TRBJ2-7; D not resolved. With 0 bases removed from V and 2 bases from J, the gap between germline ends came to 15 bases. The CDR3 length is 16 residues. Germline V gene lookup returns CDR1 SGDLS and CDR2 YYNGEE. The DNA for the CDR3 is TGTGCCAGCAGCGTAGGGGTGAGGACGGCCGCCTACGAGCAGTACTTC. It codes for CASSVGVRTAAYEQYF.

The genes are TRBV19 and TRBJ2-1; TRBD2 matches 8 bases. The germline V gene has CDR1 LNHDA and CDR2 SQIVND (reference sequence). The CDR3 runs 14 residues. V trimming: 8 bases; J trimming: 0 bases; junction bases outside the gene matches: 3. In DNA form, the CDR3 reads TGTGCCAGTTGGAGCGGGAGCTCCTACAATGAGCAGTTCTTC. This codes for CASWSGSSYNEQFF.

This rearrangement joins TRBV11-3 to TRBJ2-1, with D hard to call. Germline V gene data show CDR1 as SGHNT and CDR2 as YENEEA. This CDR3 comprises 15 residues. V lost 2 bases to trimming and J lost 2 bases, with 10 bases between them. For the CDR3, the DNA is TGTGCCAGCAGCTTACCCTCTTGCGCCTACAATGAGCAGTTCTTC. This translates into CASSLPSCAYNEQFF. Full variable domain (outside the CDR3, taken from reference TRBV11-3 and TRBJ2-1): EAGVVQSPRYKIIEKKQPVAFWCNPISGHNTLYWYLQNLGQGPELLIRYENEEAVDDSQLPKDRFSAERLKGVDSTLKIQPAELGDSAVYLCASSLPSCAYNEQFFGPGTRLTVL.

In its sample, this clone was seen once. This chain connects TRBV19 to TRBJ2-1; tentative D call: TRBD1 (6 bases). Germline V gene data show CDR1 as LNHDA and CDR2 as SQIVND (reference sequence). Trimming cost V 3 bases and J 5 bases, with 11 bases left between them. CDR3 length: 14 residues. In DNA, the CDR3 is TGTGCCAGTAGTATCAGGACAGAGGACAATGAGCAGTTCTTC. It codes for CASSIRTEDNEQFF.

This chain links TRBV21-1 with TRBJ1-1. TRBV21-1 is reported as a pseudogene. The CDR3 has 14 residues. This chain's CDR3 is CASSKWGANTEAFF. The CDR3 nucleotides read TGTGCCAGCAGCAAATGGGGTGCAAACACTGAAGCTTTCTTT.

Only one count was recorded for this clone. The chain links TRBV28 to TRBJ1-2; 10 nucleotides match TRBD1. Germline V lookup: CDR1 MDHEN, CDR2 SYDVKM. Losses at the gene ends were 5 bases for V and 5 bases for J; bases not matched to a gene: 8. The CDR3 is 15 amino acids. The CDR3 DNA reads TGTGCCAGCAGTCTACGACAGGGGGCAAGATATGGCTACACCTTC. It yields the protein CASSLRQGARYGYTF.

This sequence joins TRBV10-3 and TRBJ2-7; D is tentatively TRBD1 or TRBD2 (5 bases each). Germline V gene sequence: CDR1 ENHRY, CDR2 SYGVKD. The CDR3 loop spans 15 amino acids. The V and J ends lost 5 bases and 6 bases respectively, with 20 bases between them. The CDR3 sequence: CAISITGTVMSEQYF. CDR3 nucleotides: TGTGCCATCAGTATCACCGGGACGGTGATGAGCGAGCAGTACTTC.

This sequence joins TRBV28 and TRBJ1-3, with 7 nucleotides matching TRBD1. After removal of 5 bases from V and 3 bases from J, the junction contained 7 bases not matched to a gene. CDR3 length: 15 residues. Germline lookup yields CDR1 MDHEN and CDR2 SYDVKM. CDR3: CASSPAGQNGNTIYF. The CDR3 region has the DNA TGTGCCAGCAGTCCCGCGGGACAGAATGGAAACACCATATATTTT.

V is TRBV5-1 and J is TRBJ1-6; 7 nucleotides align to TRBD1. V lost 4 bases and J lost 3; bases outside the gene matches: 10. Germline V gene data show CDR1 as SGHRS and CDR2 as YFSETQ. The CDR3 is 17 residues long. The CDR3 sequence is CASSTTPGTDYNSPLHF. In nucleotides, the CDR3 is TGCGCCAGCAGCACAACTCCCGGGACAGACTATAATTCACCCCTCCACTTT.

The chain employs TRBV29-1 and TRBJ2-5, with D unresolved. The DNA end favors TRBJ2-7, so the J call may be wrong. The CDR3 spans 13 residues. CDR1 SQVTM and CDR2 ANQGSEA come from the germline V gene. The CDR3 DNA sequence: TGCAGCGTTGGGACCCTTAGGCCCTACGAGCAGTACTTC. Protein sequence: CSVGTLRPYEQYF.

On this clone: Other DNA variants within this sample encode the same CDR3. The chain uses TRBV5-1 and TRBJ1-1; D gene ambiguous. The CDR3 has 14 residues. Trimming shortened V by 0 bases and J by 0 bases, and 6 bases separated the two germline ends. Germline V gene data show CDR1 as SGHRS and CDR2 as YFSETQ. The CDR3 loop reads CASSLGQVNTEAFF. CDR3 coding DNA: TGCGCCAGCAGCTTGGGCCAAGTGAACACTGAAGCTTTCTTT.

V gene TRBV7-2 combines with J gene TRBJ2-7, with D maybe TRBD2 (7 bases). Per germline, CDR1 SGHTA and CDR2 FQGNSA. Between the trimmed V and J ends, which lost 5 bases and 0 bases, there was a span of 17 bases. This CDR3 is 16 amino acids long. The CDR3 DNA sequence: TGTGCCAGCAGCGGCCCTAGTGGGGGGGCCTCCTACGAGCAGTACTTC. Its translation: CASSGPSGGASYEQYF.

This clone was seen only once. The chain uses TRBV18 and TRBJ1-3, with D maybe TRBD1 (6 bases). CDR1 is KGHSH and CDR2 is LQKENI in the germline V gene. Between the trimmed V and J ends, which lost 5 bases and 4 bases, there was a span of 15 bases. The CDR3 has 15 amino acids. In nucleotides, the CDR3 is TGTGCCAGCTCATCGAAAGGGACACGAGGAAACACCATATATTTT. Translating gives CASSSKGTRGNTIYF.